The 6 T cell receptor beta chains below were found in one sample sequenced in a study of T cell repertoires in cytomegalovirus infection. TCRdb processed the reads anew with MiXCR; each CDR3 protein has one entry. This table holds some 600,000 distinct CDR3 sequences, approximately 24% found once. Sample: CD8+ T cells from PBMCs. All receptors derive from a human donor in good health (CMV status not recorded). Some clones in this sample may be carry-over from other donors' samples.

The genes are TRBV7-2 and TRBJ2-7; D not certain. Trimming stripped 3 bases from V and 0 bases from J, with 21 bases between. The CDR3 length is 18 residues. Germline V CDR1 and CDR2: SGHTA, FQGNSA. CDR3 coding DNA: TGTGCCAGCAGCTTCGATCCCCTTTGGGTCACAAGCTCCTACGAGCAGTACTTC. Protein: CASSFDPLWVTSSYEQYF.

This clonotype was observed many times. The chain combines TRBV7-2 with TRBJ2-7; either TRBD1 or TRBD2 may supply D (6 bases each). Germline-derived CDR1 and CDR2 are SGHTA and FQGNSA. V was pared by 0 bases and J by 3 bases, with 12 bases between. The CDR3 consists of 15 residues. The CDR3 bases are TGTGCCAGCAGCTTAGCGGGGGGCCTTTACTACGAGCAGTACTTC. It yields the protein CASSLAGGLYYEQYF.

V gene TRBV13 combines with J gene TRBJ2-1, with D perhaps TRBD1 (6 bases). Deletions cut 5 bases from V and 6 bases from J, with 17 bases between. From germline, CDR1 is PRHDT and CDR2 FYEKMQ (reference sequence). CDR3 length equals 15 residues. This chain's CDR3 is CASSPSLPGVNEQFF. The CDR3 nucleotides read TGTGCCAGCAGCCCCTCCCTCCCAGGGGTCAATGAGCAGTTCTTC.

The CDR3 reads CASSLERGLSYEQYF. In nucleotides, the CDR3 is TGTGCCAGCAGCCTCGAGAGGGGACTCTCCTACGAGCAGTACTTC. This rearrangement joins TRBV7-9 to TRBJ2-7; tentatively, D is TRBD2 (6 bases). The germline V gene encodes CDR1 SEHNR and CDR2 FQNEAQ (reference sequence). The CDR3 spans 15 residues. V lost 5 bases and J 0 bases, leaving 14 bases between the germline ends.

The genes are TRBV9 and TRBJ1-1; 8 positions agree with TRBD1. V gave up 3 bases and J gave up 10 bases; unmatched junction bases: 8. This CDR3 contains 13 residues. Germline V gene sequence: CDR1 SGDLS, CDR2 YYNGEE. CDR3 in amino acids: CASSAGQGGTAFF. CDR3 coding DNA: TGTGCCAGCAGCGCCGGACAGGGAGGAACAGCTTTCTTT.

The rearrangement joins TRBV20-1 to TRBJ2-7, with TRBD2 matching over 9 bases. This CDR3 comprises 17 residues. With 5 bases clipped from V and 2 bases from J, the junction kept 16 bases outside the gene matches. Germline assignment: CDR1 DFQATT and CDR2 SNEGSKA (reference sequence). The CDR3 DNA follows: TGCAGTGCTCCCTCGACTAGCGGAGACTACCCAGCCTACGAGCAGTACTTC. Translating gives CSAPSTSGDYPAYEQYF.